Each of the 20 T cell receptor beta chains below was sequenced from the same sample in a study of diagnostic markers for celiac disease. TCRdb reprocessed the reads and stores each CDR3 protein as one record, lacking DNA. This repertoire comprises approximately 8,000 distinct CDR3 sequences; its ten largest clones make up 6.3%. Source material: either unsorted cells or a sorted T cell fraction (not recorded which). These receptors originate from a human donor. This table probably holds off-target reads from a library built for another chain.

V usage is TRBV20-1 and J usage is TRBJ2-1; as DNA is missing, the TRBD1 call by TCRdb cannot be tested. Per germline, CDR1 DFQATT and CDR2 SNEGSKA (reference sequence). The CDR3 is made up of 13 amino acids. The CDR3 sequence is CSAGGSPYNEQFF.

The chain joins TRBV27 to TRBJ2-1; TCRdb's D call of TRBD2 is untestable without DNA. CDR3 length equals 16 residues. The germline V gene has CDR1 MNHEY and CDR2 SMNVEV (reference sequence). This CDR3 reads CASSLFGEGAINEQFF.

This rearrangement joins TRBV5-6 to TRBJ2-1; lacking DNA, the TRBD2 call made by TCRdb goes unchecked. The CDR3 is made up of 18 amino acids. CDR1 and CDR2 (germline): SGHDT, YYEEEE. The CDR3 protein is CASSLGLAGGRGYNEQFF.

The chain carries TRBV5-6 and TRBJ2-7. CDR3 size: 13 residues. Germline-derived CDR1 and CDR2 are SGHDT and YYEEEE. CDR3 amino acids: CASSLWSSYEQYF.

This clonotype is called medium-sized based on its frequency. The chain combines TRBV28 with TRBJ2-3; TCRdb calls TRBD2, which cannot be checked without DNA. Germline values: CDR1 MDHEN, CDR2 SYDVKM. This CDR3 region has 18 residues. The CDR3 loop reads CASSLTRGGLAVPYTQYF. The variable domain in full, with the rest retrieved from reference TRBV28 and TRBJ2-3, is DVKVTQSSRYLVKRTGEKVFLECVQDMDHENMFWYRQDPGLGLRLIYFSYDVKMKEKGDIPEGYSVSREKKERFSLILESASTNQTSMYLCASSLTRGGLAVPYTQYFGPGTRLTVL.

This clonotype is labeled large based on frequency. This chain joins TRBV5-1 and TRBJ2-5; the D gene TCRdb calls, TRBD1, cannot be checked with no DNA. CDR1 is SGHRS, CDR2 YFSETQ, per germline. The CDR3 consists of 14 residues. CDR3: CASSSGQVEETQYF.

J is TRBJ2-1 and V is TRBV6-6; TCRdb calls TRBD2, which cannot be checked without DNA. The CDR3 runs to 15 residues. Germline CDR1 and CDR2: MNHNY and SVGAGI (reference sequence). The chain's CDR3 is CASSRRAGAYNEQFF.

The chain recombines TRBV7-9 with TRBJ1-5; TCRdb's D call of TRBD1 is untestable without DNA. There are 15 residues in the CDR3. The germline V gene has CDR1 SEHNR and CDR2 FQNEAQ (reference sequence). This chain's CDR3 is CASSPTKAGDQPQHF.

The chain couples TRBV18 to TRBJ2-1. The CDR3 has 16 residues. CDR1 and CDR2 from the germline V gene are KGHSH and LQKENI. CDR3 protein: CASSPPAWSGDNEQFF.

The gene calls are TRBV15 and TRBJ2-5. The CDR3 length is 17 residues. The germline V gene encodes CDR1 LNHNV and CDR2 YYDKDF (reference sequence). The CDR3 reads CATSRDISVQVQETQYF.

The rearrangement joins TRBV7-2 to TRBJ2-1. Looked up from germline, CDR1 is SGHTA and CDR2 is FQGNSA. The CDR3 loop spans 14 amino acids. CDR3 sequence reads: CASSLVLPYNEQFF.

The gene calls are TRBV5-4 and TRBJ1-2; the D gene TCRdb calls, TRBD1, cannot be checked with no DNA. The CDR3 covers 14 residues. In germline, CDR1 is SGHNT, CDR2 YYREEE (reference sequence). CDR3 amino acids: CASAASQGHYGYTF.

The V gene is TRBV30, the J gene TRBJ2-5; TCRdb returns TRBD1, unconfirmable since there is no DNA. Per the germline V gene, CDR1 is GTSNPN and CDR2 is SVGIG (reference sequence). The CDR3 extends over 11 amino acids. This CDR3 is CAWRQEETQYF. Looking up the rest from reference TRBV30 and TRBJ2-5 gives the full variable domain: SQTIHQWPATLVQPVGSPLSLECTVEGTSNPNLYWYRQAAGRGLQLLFYSVGIGQISSEVPQNLSASRPQDRQFILSSKKLLLSDSGFYLCAWRQEETQYFGPGTRLLVL.

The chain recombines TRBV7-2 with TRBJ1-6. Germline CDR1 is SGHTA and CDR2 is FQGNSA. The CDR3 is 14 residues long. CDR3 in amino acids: CASSFSSYNSPLHF.

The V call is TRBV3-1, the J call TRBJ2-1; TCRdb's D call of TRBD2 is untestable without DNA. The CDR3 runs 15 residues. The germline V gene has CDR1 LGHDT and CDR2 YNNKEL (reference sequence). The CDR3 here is CASSQDVAGVNEQFF.

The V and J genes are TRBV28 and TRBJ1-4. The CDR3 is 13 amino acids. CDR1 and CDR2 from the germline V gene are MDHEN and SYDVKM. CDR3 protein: CASSPVESAKLFF.

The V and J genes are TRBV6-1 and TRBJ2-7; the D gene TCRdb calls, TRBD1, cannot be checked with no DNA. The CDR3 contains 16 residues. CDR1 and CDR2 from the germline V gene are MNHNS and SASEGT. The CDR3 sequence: CASSSQTGQGTYEQYF.

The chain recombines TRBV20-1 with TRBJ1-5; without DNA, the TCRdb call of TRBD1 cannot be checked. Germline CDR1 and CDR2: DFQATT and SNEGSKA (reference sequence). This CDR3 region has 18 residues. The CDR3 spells CSATPGVLRMDSNQPQHF.

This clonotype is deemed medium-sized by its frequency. The CDR3 sequence: CASRGGNYGYTF. The rearrangement joins TRBV28 to TRBJ1-2. Germline V gene data show CDR1 as MDHEN and CDR2 as SYDVKM. This CDR3 spans 12 amino acids.

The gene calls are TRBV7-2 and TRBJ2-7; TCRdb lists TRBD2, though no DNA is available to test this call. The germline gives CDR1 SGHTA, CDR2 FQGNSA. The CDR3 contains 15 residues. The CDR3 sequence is CASSWLAGGNYEQYF.